This T cell receptor beta chain was recovered during a study of T cell repertoires in ileal Crohn's disease. Study-level results: Clonal expansions were more frequent in active smokers than non-smokers at surgery.

With respect to this clone: Its target is not known.

Measured with immunoSEQ multiplex PCR; TCRdb has only the in-frame clones, and not every one. The sample carries some 11,000 clones, roughly four fifths recorded once. Per germline, CDR1 MNHNS and CDR2 SASEGT. CDR3 length equals 13 residues. V lost 1 base and J lost 4; bases outside the gene matches: 1. The sequencing input was ileal tissue. This chain connects TRBV6-1 to TRBJ2-7; TRBD2 aligns across 7 bases. The source of this sequence is an adult with Crohn's disease. The DNA of the CDR3 is TGTGCCAGCAGTGAAGGGACTAGGTACGAGCAGTACTTC. Protein product: CASSEGTRYEQYF.